This T cell receptor beta chain was captured by sequencing in a study of T cell repertoires in cytomegalovirus infection. Study-wide background: Matching HLA type and CMV infection were both indicated by public TCR beta signatures.

Findings of the study overall: Accumulated public TCR beta family frequency recognized individuals carrying CMV together with the relevant HLA. Across the ex vivo response, the dominant clonotypes were HLA-C-restricted CMV-specific TCR beta clonotypes.

TCRdb processed the reads anew with MiXCR; each CDR3 protein has one entry. Of hundreds of thousands of distinct CDR3 sequences listed, around a sixth are singletons. This clonotype was picked up many times. The target antigen is unknown. The sequenced sample was PBMCs. The sequence was obtained from a human donor in good health (CMV status not recorded). Some clones in this sample may be carry-over from other donors' samples.

The CDR3 DNA follows: TGTGCCAGCAGTCCGGCACCGGGACAGGGGGCTTACGAGCAGTACTTC. This encodes CASSPAPGQGAYEQYF. This rearrangement joins TRBV28 to TRBJ2-7; 12 nucleotides agree with TRBD1. CDR1 MDHEN and CDR2 SYDVKM come from the germline V gene. The CDR3 extends over 16 amino acids. With 5 bases clipped from V and 4 bases from J, the junction kept 9 bases outside the gene matches.